Below, one T cell receptor (beta chain) is given with its context. The junction had 3 bases not matched to a gene; V was cut back by 6 bases and J by 5 bases. Germline CDR1 ENHRY, CDR2 SYGVKD. This CDR3 has 13 residues. Per the authors' pipeline: The assay estimated nucleated cells by amplifying reference gene primers. Using immunoSEQ multiplex PCR, the repertoire was profiled, and TCRdb retains in-frame clones only, with some absent. The D gene and trimming were derived from the DNA, and the V and J assignments and clone size from that table. The sample carries tens of thousands of clones, roughly 83% recorded once. This sample is part of a study of blood T cell repertoires in COVID-19. On the study more broadly: PBMCs, B-cell-depleted T cells, or T cells were the source of the cDNA or gDNA that made up the material.

This receptor was identified in an older woman with acute or convalescent COVID-19. The V and J genes are TRBV10-3 and TRBJ1-1; 10 bases agree with TRBD1. The sample was peripheral blood. The CDR3 DNA reads TGTGCCATCAGCAGGACAGGGGGGACTGAAGCTTTCTTT. Its protein product is CAISRTGGTEAFF.